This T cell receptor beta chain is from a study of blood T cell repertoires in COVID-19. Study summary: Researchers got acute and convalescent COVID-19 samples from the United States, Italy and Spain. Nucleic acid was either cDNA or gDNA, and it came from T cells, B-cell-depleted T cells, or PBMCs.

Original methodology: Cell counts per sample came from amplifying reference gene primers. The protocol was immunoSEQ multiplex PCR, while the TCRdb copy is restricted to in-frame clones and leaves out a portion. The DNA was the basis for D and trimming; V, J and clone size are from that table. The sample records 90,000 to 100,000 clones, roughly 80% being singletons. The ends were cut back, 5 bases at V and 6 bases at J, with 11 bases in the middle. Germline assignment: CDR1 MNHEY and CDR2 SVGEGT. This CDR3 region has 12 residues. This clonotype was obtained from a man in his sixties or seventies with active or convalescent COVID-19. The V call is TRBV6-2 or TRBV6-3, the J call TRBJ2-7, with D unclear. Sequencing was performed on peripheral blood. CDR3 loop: CASSGHIFEQYF. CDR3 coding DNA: TGTGCCAGCAGTGGGCATATCTTCGAGCAGTACTTC.